Listed below are T cell receptor beta chains from one sample, sequenced in a study of T cells in Graves' hyperthyroidism and ophthalmopathy. TCRdb ran MiXCR on the multiplex PCR reads and lists one entry per CDR3 protein. This table has a few hundred thousand distinct CDR3 sequences, around a sixth appearing once. Sequenced material: blood. The origin of the receptors is a woman in her fifties or sixties with Graves' hyperthyroidism. The CDR3 runs from the conserved cysteine through the conserved F or W. A D gene is named only where the DNA matches it firmly. Only part of the rows carry a size: once, few, many, or a class if the clone is expanded.

cdr3_aa: CASSLGNRGSTDTQYF
cdr3_nt: TGCGCCAGCAGCTTGGGAAACAGGGGATCCACAGATACGCAGTATTTT
v_call: TRBV5-1
j_call: TRBJ2-3
clone_size: many
d_call: TRBD1

cdr3_aa: CASSERTDAEAFF
cdr3_nt: TGTGCCAGCAGTGAGCGGACGGACGCTGAAGCTTTCTTT
v_call: TRBV7-3
j_call: TRBJ1-1
clone_size: few
d_call: .

cdr3_aa: CASTATLKLAATNTGELFF
cdr3_nt: TGCGCCAGCACCGCGACCTTGAAACTAGCGGCGACGAACACCGGGGAGCTGTTTTTT
v_call: TRBV10-2
j_call: TRBJ2-2
clone_size: .
d_call: TRBD2

cdr3_aa: CASGLSSRNEAFF
cdr3_nt: TGTGCTAGTGGTTTGAGTTCGCGGAATGAAGCTTTCTTT
v_call: TRBV12-5
j_call: TRBJ1-1
clone_size: many
d_call: .

cdr3_aa: CASSANRGRDTGELFF
cdr3_nt: TGTGCCAGCAGCGCGAACAGGGGGCGAGACACCGGGGAGCTGTTTTTT
v_call: TRBV7-2
j_call: TRBJ2-2
clone_size: many
d_call: TRBD1

cdr3_aa: CASSLREGQETQYF
cdr3_nt: TGTGCCAGCAGTTTACGGGAGGGCCAAGAGACCCAGTACTTC
v_call: TRBV28
j_call: TRBJ2-5
clone_size: many
d_call: TRBD2

cdr3_aa: CATSTPFGTSTHNEQFF
cdr3_nt: TGTGCCACCAGTACCCCATTTGGGACTAGTACCCACAATGAGCAGTTCTTC
v_call: TRBV24-1
j_call: TRBJ2-1
clone_size: .
d_call: TRBD2

cdr3_aa: CASSRPTNTEAFF
cdr3_nt: TGTGCCAGCAGCCGACCTACGAACACTGAAGCTTTCTTT
v_call: TRBV5-8
j_call: TRBJ1-1
clone_size: .
d_call: .

cdr3_aa: CASSRGGRGYTF
cdr3_nt: TGTGCCAGCAGTCGCGGGGGGCGCGGCTACACCTTC
v_call: TRBV27
j_call: TRBJ1-2
clone_size: once
d_call: .

cdr3_aa: CASSVATGGETQYF
cdr3_nt: TGTGCCAGCAGCGTAGCAACTGGAGGAGAGACCCAGTACTTC
v_call: TRBV9
j_call: TRBJ2-5
clone_size: few
d_call: .

cdr3_aa: CASLSSLSYEQYF
cdr3_nt: TGTGCCAGCCTGAGCAGTCTGAGCTACGAGCAGTACTTC
v_call: TRBV2
j_call: TRBJ2-7
clone_size: .
d_call: .

cdr3_aa: CASSPDLTDGYTF
cdr3_nt: TGTGCCAGCAGCCCAGACCTGACGGATGGCTACACCTTC
v_call: TRBV7-9
j_call: TRBJ1-2
clone_size: many
d_call: .

cdr3_aa: CASSPPLGTQYF
cdr3_nt: TGTGCCAGCAGCCCCCCGTTGGGTACGCAGTATTTT
v_call: TRBV28
j_call: TRBJ2-3
clone_size: many
d_call: .

cdr3_aa: CASSTQDSNQPQHF
cdr3_nt: TGTGCCAGCAGCACACAGGATAGCAATCAGCCCCAGCATTTT
v_call: TRBV7-2
j_call: TRBJ1-5
clone_size: few
d_call: .

cdr3_aa: CATTTDRYEQYF
cdr3_nt: TGTGCCACAACGACAGATCGTTACGAGCAGTACTTC
v_call: TRBV6-1
j_call: TRBJ2-7
clone_size: few
d_call: .

cdr3_aa: CASSVSGETRTQYF
cdr3_nt: TGTGCCAGCAGTGTGTCGGGTGAAACCCGCACGCAGTATTTT
v_call: TRBV6-1
j_call: TRBJ2-3
clone_size: few
d_call: .

cdr3_aa: CASTQSDTQYF
cdr3_nt: TGTGCCAGCACCCAGTCGGATACGCAGTATTTT
v_call: TRBV7-9
j_call: TRBJ2-3
clone_size: many
d_call: .

cdr3_aa: CASSPVVAGEETQYF
cdr3_nt: TGTGCCAGCAGCCCAGTTGTAGCGGGGGAAGAGACCCAGTACTTC
v_call: TRBV7-6
j_call: TRBJ2-5
clone_size: .
d_call: TRBD2

cdr3_aa: CASSTLAGEETQYF
cdr3_nt: TGTGCCAGCAGCACTCTAGCGGGAGAGGAGACCCAGTACTTC
v_call: TRBV7-9
j_call: TRBJ2-5
clone_size: many
d_call: TRBD2

cdr3_aa: CACPPGTSGRAANNEQFF
cdr3_nt: TGTGCCTGCCCCCCCGGGACTAGCGGGAGGGCCGCGAACAATGAGCAGTTCTTC
v_call: TRBV11-2
j_call: TRBJ2-1
clone_size: .
d_call: TRBD2

cdr3_aa: CASSPGTGATGELFF
cdr3_nt: TGTGCCAGCTCACCAGGGACAGGGGCGACCGGGGAGCTGTTTTTT
v_call: TRBV18
j_call: TRBJ2-2
clone_size: .
d_call: TRBD1

cdr3_aa: CASGLATTKLDNEQFF
cdr3_nt: TGTGCTAGTGGTTTGGCGACGACAAAGTTAGACAATGAGCAGTTCTTC
v_call: TRBV12-5
j_call: TRBJ2-1
clone_size: .
d_call: .

cdr3_aa: CAWSGGSSYNEQFF
cdr3_nt: TGTGCCTGGAGTGGTGGAAGCTCCTACAATGAGCAGTTCTTC
v_call: TRBV30
j_call: TRBJ2-1
clone_size: many
d_call: .

cdr3_aa: CASSPPGTGITYGYTF
cdr3_nt: TGTGCCAGCTCACCACCCGGGACAGGGATTACCTATGGCTACACCTTC
v_call: TRBV18
j_call: TRBJ1-2
clone_size: many
d_call: TRBD1

cdr3_aa: CASSLGQYTEAFF
cdr3_nt: TGTGCCAGCAGCTTAGGACAGTACACTGAAGCTTTCTTT
v_call: TRBV7-2
j_call: TRBJ1-1
clone_size: many
d_call: .

cdr3_aa: CAVQGGGGTGELFF
cdr3_nt: TGTGCCGTCCAGGGTGGCGGGGGCACCGGGGAGCTGTTTTTT
v_call: TRBV6-1
j_call: TRBJ2-2
clone_size: few
d_call: TRBD2

cdr3_aa: CASSEAGSYEQYF
cdr3_nt: TGTGCCAGCAGTGAAGCGGGGAGTTACGAGCAGTACTTC
v_call: TRBV6-1
j_call: TRBJ2-7
clone_size: .
d_call: .

cdr3_aa: CATSTVRDYTDTQYF
cdr3_nt: TGTGCCACCAGCACCGTGCGGGACTACACAGATACGCAGTATTTT
v_call: TRBV15
j_call: TRBJ2-3
clone_size: few
d_call: TRBD2

cdr3_aa: CAISTGSGELFF
cdr3_nt: TGTGCCATCAGTACCGGGAGCGGGGAGCTGTTTTTT
v_call: TRBV10-3
j_call: TRBJ2-2
clone_size: .
d_call: .

cdr3_aa: CASSSKGTNEQFF
cdr3_nt: TGTGCCAGCAGCTCGAAGGGGACCAATGAGCAGTTCTTC
v_call: TRBV2
j_call: TRBJ2-1
clone_size: many
d_call: .

cdr3_aa: CASSHGTGDGDTQYF
cdr3_nt: TGTGCCAGCAGTCACGGGACAGGGGATGGAGATACGCAGTATTTT
v_call: TRBV27
j_call: TRBJ2-3
clone_size: many
d_call: TRBD1

cdr3_aa: CASSGGRWVQNTEAFF
cdr3_nt: TGCGCCAGCAGCGGGGGGAGATGGGTCCAGAACACTGAAGCTTTCTTT
v_call: TRBV5-1
j_call: TRBJ1-1
clone_size: .
d_call: .

cdr3_aa: CASSLQGGGAEAFF
cdr3_nt: TGCGCCAGCAGCTTGCAAGGGGGGGGTGCTGAAGCTTTCTTT
v_call: TRBV5-1
j_call: TRBJ1-1
clone_size: many
d_call: .

cdr3_aa: CASSTTGDGYTF
cdr3_nt: TGTGCCAGCAGTACAACAGGGGATGGCTACACCTTC
v_call: TRBV27
j_call: TRBJ1-2
clone_size: few
d_call: TRBD1

cdr3_aa: CASSPGWAAGRQETQYF
cdr3_nt: TGCGCCAGCAGTCCGGGGTGGGCCGCGGGCCGTCAAGAGACCCAGTACTTC
v_call: TRBV10-1
j_call: TRBJ2-5
clone_size: once
d_call: .

cdr3_aa: CASGARQGGNQPQHF
cdr3_nt: TGTGCCAGCGGTGCCCGACAGGGTGGCAATCAGCCCCAGCATTTT
v_call: TRBV28
j_call: TRBJ1-5
clone_size: .
d_call: TRBD1

cdr3_aa: CASSQGESSYNEQFF
cdr3_nt: TGCGCCAGCAGCCAAGGGGAGTCCTCCTACAATGAGCAGTTCTTC
v_call: TRBV4-1
j_call: TRBJ2-1
clone_size: few
d_call: .

cdr3_aa: CASSETSEGTDTQYF
cdr3_nt: TGTGCCAGCAGTGAGACTAGCGAGGGCACAGATACGCAGTATTTT
v_call: TRBV6-2/TRBV6-3
j_call: TRBJ2-3
clone_size: .
d_call: TRBD2

cdr3_aa: CASSAWYRNTEAFF
cdr3_nt: TGTGCCAGCAGCGCGTGGTATCGGAACACTGAAGCTTTCTTT
v_call: TRBV9
j_call: TRBJ1-1
clone_size: few
d_call: .

cdr3_aa: CASSQGHLNTEAFF
cdr3_nt: TGTGCCAGCAGCCAAGGGCACCTGAACACTGAAGCTTTCTTT
v_call: TRBV3-1
j_call: TRBJ1-1
clone_size: many
d_call: .

cdr3_aa: CASSPVDRQNGYTF
cdr3_nt: TGTGCCAGCAGTCCTGTGGACAGACAGAATGGCTACACCTTC
v_call: TRBV12-3/TRBV12-4
j_call: TRBJ1-2
clone_size: many
d_call: .

cdr3_aa: CASSSLGTTKETQYF
cdr3_nt: TGTGCCAGCAGCTCCTTAGGGACCACTAAAGAGACCCAGTACTTC
v_call: TRBV7-8
j_call: TRBJ2-5
clone_size: few
d_call: .

cdr3_aa: CASSQGTGSGELFF
cdr3_nt: TGTGCCAGCTCACAGGGGACAGGCTCCGGGGAGCTGTTTTTT
v_call: TRBV18
j_call: TRBJ2-2
clone_size: many
d_call: TRBD1

cdr3_aa: CASSPRRGFVAGELFF
cdr3_nt: TGTGCCAGCAGCCCGCGGCGCGGATTCGTCGCCGGGGAGCTGTTTTTT
v_call: TRBV7-2
j_call: TRBJ2-2
clone_size: few
d_call: .

cdr3_aa: CASSLEQGAGYNEQFF
cdr3_nt: TGCGCCAGCAGCTTGGAACAGGGGGCTGGCTACAATGAGCAGTTCTTC
v_call: TRBV5-1
j_call: TRBJ2-1
clone_size: few
d_call: TRBD1

cdr3_aa: CASSIHGQGVSNEQFF
cdr3_nt: TGTGCCAGTAGTATACACGGACAGGGAGTTAGCAATGAGCAGTTCTTC
v_call: TRBV19
j_call: TRBJ2-1
clone_size: .
d_call: TRBD1

cdr3_aa: CASSPTGQANTGELFF
cdr3_nt: TGTGCCAGCAGTCCCACGGGGCAAGCGAACACCGGGGAGCTGTTTTTT
v_call: TRBV12-3/TRBV12-4
j_call: TRBJ2-2
clone_size: many
d_call: .

cdr3_aa: CSVARDSFEQFF
cdr3_nt: TGCAGCGTCGCCAGGGATTCCTTTGAGCAGTTCTTC
v_call: TRBV29-1
j_call: TRBJ2-1
clone_size: .
d_call: .

cdr3_aa: CASSPQRDTDTQYF
cdr3_nt: TGTGCCAGCAGCCCCCAGCGAGACACAGATACGCAGTATTTT
v_call: TRBV7-3
j_call: TRBJ2-3
clone_size: many
d_call: .

cdr3_aa: CASSAQGSRTEAFF
cdr3_nt: TGTGCCAGCTCAGCCCAGGGTTCGCGCACTGAAGCTTTCTTT
v_call: TRBV18
j_call: TRBJ1-1
clone_size: many
d_call: .

cdr3_aa: CASTRQENTEAFF
cdr3_nt: TGTGCCAGCACCCGACAGGAGAACACTGAAGCTTTCTTT
v_call: TRBV9
j_call: TRBJ1-1
clone_size: few
d_call: .

cdr3_aa: CSARDQAGGGTGELFF
cdr3_nt: TGCAGTGCTAGAGATCAGGCGGGAGGAGGGACCGGGGAGCTGTTTTTT
v_call: TRBV20-1
j_call: TRBJ2-2
clone_size: many
d_call: TRBD2

cdr3_aa: CATSRVGDINYGYTF
cdr3_nt: TGTGCCACCAGCAGAGTTGGGGACATCAACTATGGCTACACCTTC
v_call: TRBV15
j_call: TRBJ1-2
clone_size: .
d_call: .

cdr3_aa: CASSAPGGSGDQPQHF
cdr3_nt: TGTGCCAGCAGTGCGCCGGGGGGGTCTGGAGATCAGCCCCAGCATTTT
v_call: TRBV6-1
j_call: TRBJ1-5
clone_size: many
d_call: .

cdr3_aa: CASSRRDSAREQYF
cdr3_nt: TGCGCCAGCAGCCGCCGGGACAGCGCTCGGGAGCAGTACTTC
v_call: TRBV5-1
j_call: TRBJ2-7
clone_size: many
d_call: TRBD1